The TCR beta chain under discussion was sequenced for a study of T cell responses to AZD1222 COVID-19 vaccine (dated by TCRdb to the early 2020s). Describing the broader study: TCR sequencing covered fewer than 250 trial participants: about 210 given two doses of AZD1222 and 26 given two doses of MenACWY control vaccine. Trial participants were enrolled by age into 18-55, 56-69 and 70-plus year subgroups, with about 150, 27 and 61 TCR-sequenced participants respectively.

Note on this clone: Its binding antigen is unknown. No base quality values were provided; no much bigger clone lies one nucleotide off.

General conclusions and limits of the study: The 56-69-year group was small, and its depth increase did not reach significance, likely because of low power. Conclusions about previously exposed vaccinees are limited because only five to seven AZD1222 recipients were SARS-CoV-2 seropositive at baseline. Most participants were white British and females outnumbered males, and the authors suggested that clonal diversity may have been underestimated. Reportedly, almost half of the unique spike-specific TCRs recognized epitopes lying outside the regions that are mutated in the B.1.351 and B.1.1.7 variants. CD4 TCRs associated with the vaccine covered the entire spike protein, and the dominant responses were in regions 160-218 and 743-854. A significant rise in spike-specific TCR breadth and depth was observed after two AZD1222 doses relative to day 0 and relative to MenACWY recipients. Because no samples from the day 14 peak response were available, repertoires could be characterized only after the peak T cell response.

Reading from cysteine to phenylalanine, the CDR3 counts 15 amino acids. The entry retains the CDR3 DNA only, 45 bases that are in frame from base 1. Interpreted using the paper, the time point label stands for: about 28 days (+/-7) after the second vaccine dose. AZD1222 recipients whose second dose came at about 4 weeks and those whose second dose came at about 12 weeks were combined into one group, since spike-specific TCR depth and breadth did not differ between the two schedules. Vaccinee samples came from UK trials COV001 and COV002, including a single-blind randomized controlled phase 2/3 trial of AZD1222 (ChAdOx1 nCoV-19) in healthy adults. For TCRbeta chain sequencing, PBMC samples from trial participants were taken at day 0 and at day 28 after the second dose. The CDR3 regions of human TCRbeta chains were analyzed by immunosequencing. In the paper's pipeline: TCRs in the repertoires were compared against a reference library of SARS-CoV-2-specific TCRs that had been generated with the MIRA antigen-specificity platform. Breadth was defined as the fraction of unique TCRs that were SARS-CoV-2-associated, and depth was defined as the fraction of total T cells that were SARS-CoV-2-associated. Using the MIRA data, each spike-specific TCR was assigned both to the spike region to which the TCR was reactive and to a CD4 or CD8 class. Log10-transformed breadth and depth values were compared by one-way ANOVA with Sidak's multiple comparisons tests. Imported from immuneACCESS, the table was reduced by TCRdb to in-frame sequences with V and J called. These copies leave out some clones; in studies compared against another copy, an unresolved V gene accounts for under half, and the cause of the remainder is not known. V, J and clone size are those of that table, while D and trimming were read from the DNA. Within this sample are fewer than 90,000 clones, with about 86% of them counted one time only. Together, the top ten hold 5.5% to 6% of the sample.

The V and J segments used are TRBV7-5 and TRBJ2-7; the table's D call TRBD1 went unverified against the DNA. TRBV7-5 is a known pseudogene. Sequences were derived from peripheral blood, sampled 28 days after the second AZD1222 dose. This TCR was recovered from an adult who received the AZD1222 COVID-19 vaccine. The sequence in DNA is TGTGCCAGAACCCTTGGCCGACACCGCTCCTACGAGCAGTACTTC. The translation is CARTLGRHRSYEQYF.